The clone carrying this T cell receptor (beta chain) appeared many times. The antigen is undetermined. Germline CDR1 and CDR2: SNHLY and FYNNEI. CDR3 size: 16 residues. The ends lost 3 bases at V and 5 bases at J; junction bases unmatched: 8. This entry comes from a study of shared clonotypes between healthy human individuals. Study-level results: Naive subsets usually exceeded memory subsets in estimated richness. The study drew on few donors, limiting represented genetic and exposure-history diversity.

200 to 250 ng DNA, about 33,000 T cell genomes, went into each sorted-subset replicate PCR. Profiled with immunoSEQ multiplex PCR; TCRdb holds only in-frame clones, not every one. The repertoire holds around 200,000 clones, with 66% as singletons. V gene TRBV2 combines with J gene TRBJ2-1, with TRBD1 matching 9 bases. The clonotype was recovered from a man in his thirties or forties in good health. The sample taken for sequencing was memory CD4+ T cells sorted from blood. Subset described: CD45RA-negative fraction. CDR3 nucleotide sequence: TGTGCCAGCAGTGAGGCCGGGACAGGGCTTGACAATGAGCAGTTCTTC. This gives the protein CASSEAGTGLDNEQFF. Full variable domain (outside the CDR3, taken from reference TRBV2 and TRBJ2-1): EPEVTQTPSHQVTQMGQEVILRCVPISNHLYFYWYRQILGQKVEFLVSFYNNEISEKSEIFDDQFSVERPDGSNFTLKIRSTKLEDSAMYFCASSEAGTGLDNEQFFGPGTRLTVL.